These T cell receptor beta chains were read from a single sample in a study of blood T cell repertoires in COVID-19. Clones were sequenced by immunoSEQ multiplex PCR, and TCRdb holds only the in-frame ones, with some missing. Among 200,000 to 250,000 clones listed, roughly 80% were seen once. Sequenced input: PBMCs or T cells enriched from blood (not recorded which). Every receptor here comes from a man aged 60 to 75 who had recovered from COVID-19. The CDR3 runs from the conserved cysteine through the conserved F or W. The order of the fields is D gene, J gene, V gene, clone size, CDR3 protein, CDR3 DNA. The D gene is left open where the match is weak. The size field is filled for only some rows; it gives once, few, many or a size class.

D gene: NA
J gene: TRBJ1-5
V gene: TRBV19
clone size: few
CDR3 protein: CASSPRTGYSNQPQHF
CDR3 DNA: TGTGCCAGTAGTCCACGGACGGGATATAGCAATCAGCCCCAGCATTTT

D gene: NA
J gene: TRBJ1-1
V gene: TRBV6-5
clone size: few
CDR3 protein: CASSYSPTRSTEAFF
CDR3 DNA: TGTGCCAGCAGTTACTCCCCCACGAGGAGCACTGAAGCTTTCTTT

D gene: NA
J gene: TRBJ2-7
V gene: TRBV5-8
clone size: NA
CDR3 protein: CASSTRSTYEQYF
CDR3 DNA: TGTGCCAGCAGCACCCGTTCTACTTACGAGCAGTACTTC

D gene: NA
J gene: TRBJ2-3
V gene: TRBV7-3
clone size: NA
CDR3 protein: CASSPLGASSTDTQYF
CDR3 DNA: TGTGCCAGCAGCCCTTTAGGGGCCTCTAGCACAGATACGCAGTATTTT

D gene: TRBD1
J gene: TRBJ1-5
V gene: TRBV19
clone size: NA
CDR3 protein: CASRDRGDQPQHF
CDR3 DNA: TGTGCCAGTAGGGACAGGGGCGATCAGCCCCAGCATTTT

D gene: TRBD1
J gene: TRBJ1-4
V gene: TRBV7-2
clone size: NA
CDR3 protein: CASSSFRGESNEKLFF
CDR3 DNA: TGTGCCAGCAGCTCTTTCAGGGGGGAGAGTAATGAAAAACTGTTTTTT

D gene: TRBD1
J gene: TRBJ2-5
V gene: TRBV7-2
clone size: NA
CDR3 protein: CASRPGGRGRWETQYF
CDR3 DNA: TGTGCCAGCAGACCCGGTGGCAGGGGGCGTTGGGAGACCCAGTACTTC

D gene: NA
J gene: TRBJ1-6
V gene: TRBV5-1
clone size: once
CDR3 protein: CASSVGRLDSPLHF
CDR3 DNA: TGCGCCAGCAGCGTTGGGAGGCTCGATTCACCCCTCCACTTT

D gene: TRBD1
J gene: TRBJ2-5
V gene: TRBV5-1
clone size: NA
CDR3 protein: CASSLTGTEEETQYF
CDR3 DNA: TGCGCCAGCAGCTTAACCGGGACAGAAGAAGAGACCCAGTACTTC

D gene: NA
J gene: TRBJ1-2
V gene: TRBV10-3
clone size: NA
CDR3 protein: CAISEVVGRTSYGYTF
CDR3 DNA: TGTGCCATCAGTGAAGTGGTCGGGAGAACTTCCTATGGCTACACCTTC

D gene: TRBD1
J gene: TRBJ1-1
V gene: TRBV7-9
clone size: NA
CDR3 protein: CASSLDRVMQGTEAFF
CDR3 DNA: TGTGCCAGCAGCCTGGACAGGGTGATGCAGGGTACTGAAGCTTTCTTT

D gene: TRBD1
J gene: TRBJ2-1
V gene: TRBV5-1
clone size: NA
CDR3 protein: CASILGTGSYNEQFF
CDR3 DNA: TGCGCCAGCATACTGGGGACAGGGTCCTACAATGAGCAGTTCTTC

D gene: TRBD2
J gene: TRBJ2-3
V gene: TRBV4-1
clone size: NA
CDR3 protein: CASSQGSTSGSTDTQYF
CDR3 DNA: TGCGCCAGCAGCCAAGGGTCGACTAGCGGGAGCACAGATACGCAGTATTTT

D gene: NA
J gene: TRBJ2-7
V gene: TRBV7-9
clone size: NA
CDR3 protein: CASSPGPTYEQYF
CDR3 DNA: TGTGCCAGCAGCCCGGGTCCTACCTACGAGCAGTACTTC

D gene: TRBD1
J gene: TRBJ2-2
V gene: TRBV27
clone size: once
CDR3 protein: CASSLWGTGNTGELFF
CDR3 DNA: TGTGCCAGCAGTTTATGGGGGACAGGGAACACCGGGGAGCTGTTTTTT

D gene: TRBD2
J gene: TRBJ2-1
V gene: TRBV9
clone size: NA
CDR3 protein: CASSTRGGSYNEQFF
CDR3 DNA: TGTGCCAGCAGCACGCGGGGGGGCTCCTACAATGAGCAGTTCTTC

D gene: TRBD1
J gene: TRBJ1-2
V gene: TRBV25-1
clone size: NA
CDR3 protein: CASSDETGGGYTF
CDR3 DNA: TGTGCCAGCAGTGACGAGACAGGGGGTGGCTACACCTTC

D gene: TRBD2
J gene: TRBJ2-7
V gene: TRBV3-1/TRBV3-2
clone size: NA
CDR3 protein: CASSQGVTSGAYEQYF
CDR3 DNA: TGTGCCAGCAGCCAAGGGGTGACTAGCGGGGCTTACGAGCAGTACTTC

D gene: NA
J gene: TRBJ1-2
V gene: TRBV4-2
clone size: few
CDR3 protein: CASSQEVGDYGYTF
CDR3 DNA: TGTGCCAGCAGCCAAGAGGTAGGGGACTATGGCTACACCTTC

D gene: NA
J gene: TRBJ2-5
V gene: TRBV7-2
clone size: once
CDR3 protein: CASSLAKGLGQETQYF
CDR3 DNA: TGTGCCAGCAGCTTAGCGAAGGGGTTGGGCCAAGAGACCCAGTACTTC

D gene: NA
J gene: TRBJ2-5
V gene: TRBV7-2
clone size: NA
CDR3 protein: CASSLDYATGETQYF
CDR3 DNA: TGTGCCAGCAGCTTAGATTACGCCACGGGGGAGACCCAGTACTTC

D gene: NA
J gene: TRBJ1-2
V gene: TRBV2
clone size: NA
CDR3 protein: CASSESGGHYGYTF
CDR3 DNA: TGTGCCAGCAGTGAATCAGGAGGCCACTATGGCTACACCTTC

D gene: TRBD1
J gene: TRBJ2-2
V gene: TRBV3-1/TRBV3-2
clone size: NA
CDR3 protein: CASSQRTGGPGELFF
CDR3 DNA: TGTGCCAGCAGCCAAAGGACAGGGGGCCCTGGGGAGCTGTTTTTT

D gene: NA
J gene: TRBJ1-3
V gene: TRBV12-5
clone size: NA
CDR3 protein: CASAGVVSGNTIYF
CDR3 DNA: TGTGCTAGTGCAGGGGTGGTCTCTGGAAACACCATATATTTT

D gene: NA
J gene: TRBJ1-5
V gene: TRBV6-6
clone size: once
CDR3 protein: CASTKGGLSNQPQHF
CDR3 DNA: TGTGCCAGCACCAAAGGGGGATTAAGCAATCAGCCCCAGCATTTT

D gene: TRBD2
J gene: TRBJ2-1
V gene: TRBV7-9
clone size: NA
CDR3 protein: CASSLAGTSGGRMEFF
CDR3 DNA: TGTGCCAGCAGCTTAGCTGGGACTAGCGGGGGCCGGATGGAGTTCTTC

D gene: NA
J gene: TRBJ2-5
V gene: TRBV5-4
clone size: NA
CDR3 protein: CASTKPPGETQYF
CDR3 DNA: TGTGCCAGCACCAAGCCTCCGGGGGAGACCCAGTACTTC

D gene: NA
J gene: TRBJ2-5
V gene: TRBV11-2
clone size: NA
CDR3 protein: CASSLAPQGQETQYF
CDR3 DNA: TGTGCCAGCAGCTTAGCCCCCCAGGGCCAAGAGACCCAGTACTTC

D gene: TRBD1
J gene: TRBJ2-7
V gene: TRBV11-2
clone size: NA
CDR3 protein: CASSFTGTGTYEQYF
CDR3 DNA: TGTGCCAGCAGCTTCACCGGGACAGGGACCTACGAGCAGTACTTC

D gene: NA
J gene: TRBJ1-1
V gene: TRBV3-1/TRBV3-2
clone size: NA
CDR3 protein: CASSQETVNTEAFF
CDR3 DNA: TGTGCCAGCAGCCAAGAGACAGTGAACACTGAAGCTTTCTTT

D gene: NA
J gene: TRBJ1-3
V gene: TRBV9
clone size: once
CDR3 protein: CASSVAAGNSGNTIYF
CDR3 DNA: TGTGCCAGCAGCGTAGCAGCGGGGAACTCTGGAAACACCATATATTTT

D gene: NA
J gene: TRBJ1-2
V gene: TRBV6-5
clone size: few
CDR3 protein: CASRTGEYGYTF
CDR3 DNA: TGTGCCAGCAGAACCGGGGAGTATGGCTACACCTTC

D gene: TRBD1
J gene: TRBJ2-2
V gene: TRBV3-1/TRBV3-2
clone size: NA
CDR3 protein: CASSPGGQTTGELFF
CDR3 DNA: TGTGCCAGCAGCCCTGGGGGACAGACCACCGGGGAGCTGTTTTTT

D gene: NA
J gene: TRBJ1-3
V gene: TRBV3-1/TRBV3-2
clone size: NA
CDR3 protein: CASSENRFSIYF
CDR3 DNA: TGTGCCAGCAGTGAAAACAGATTCTCCATATATTTT

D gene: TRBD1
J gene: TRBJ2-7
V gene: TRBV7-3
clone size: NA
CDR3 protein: CASSLTGTGTYEQYF
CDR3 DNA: TGTGCCAGCAGCCTTACCGGGACAGGGACCTACGAGCAGTACTTC